This T cell receptor (beta chain) is drawn from a study of T cells after yellow fever vaccination. In the study overall: Some fractions had low cell numbers, and these were prepared with SMART-Seq v4 Ultra Low Input.

This clonotype was recorded many times. Its antigen is not known. Germline V gene sequence: CDR1 SGHVS, CDR2 FNYEAQ. This CDR3 contains 13 residues. The germline V and J ends were trimmed by 5 bases and 0 bases, with 7 bases remaining between them. Study-wide points: Abundant clonotypes from the bulk population could get into FACS-sorted repertoires as contaminants. CD4 and CD8 compartments shared a small share of clonotypes.

The authors made TCR cDNA by 5'RACE template switching, adding a universal primer site and UMIs. TCRdb redid the calling of the 5' RACE reads with MiXCR, one entry per CDR3 protein. The data show 29,000 or so distinct CDR3 sequences, with more than 5% seen just once and 35% to 50% held by the top ten. The chain recombines TRBV7-6 with TRBJ1-1; D not resolved. The sequence derives from a man aged 25 to 40 who received the YFV17D yellow fever vaccine. The sample here was CD8+ T cells sorted from PBMCs, taken 10 days after the yellow fever booster vaccination. For the CDR3, the DNA is TGTGCCAGCAGCGTCACCATGAACACTGAAGCTTTCTTT. Protein: CASSVTMNTEAFF.